This T cell receptor beta chain was identified during a study of T-cell memory formation after mild COVID-19. Overall study context: TCR clustering was largely donor specific.

CDR3 length equals 14 residues. Trimming cost V 1 base and J 6 bases, with 11 bases left between them. Germline V gene lookup returns CDR1 SEHNR and CDR2 FQNEAQ (reference sequence). One entry per CDR3 protein results from TCRdb running MiXCR on the 5' RACE reads. The sample yields 350,000 or so distinct CDR3 sequences, about 21% seen once. This clonotype turned up a few times. The sequencing input was PBMCs or a T cell subset sorted from them (not recorded which). This clonotype was obtained from an adult woman who had mild COVID-19 (a few samples of this study predate the infection). Cell type and time point are not known. The chain carries TRBV7-9 and TRBJ2-3; D tentatively fits TRBD1 or TRBD2 (5 bases each). The CDR3 coding sequence is TGTGCCAGCAGCTTAGGGTGGGGGTCCGATACGCAGTATTTT. Protein product: CASSLGWGSDTQYF.